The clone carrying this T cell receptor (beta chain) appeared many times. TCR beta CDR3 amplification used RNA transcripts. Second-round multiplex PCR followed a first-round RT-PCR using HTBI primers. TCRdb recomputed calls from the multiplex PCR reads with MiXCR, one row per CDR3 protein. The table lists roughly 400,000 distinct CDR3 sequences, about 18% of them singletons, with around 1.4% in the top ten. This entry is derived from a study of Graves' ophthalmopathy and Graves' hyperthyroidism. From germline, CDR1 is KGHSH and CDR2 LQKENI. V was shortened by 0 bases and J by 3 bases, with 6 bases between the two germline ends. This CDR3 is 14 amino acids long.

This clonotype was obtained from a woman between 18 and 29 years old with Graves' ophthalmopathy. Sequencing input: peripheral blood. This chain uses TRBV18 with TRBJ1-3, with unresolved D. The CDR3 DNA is TGTGCCAGCTCACCACCGGGTTTTGGAAACACCATATATTTT. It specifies CASSPPGFGNTIYF.